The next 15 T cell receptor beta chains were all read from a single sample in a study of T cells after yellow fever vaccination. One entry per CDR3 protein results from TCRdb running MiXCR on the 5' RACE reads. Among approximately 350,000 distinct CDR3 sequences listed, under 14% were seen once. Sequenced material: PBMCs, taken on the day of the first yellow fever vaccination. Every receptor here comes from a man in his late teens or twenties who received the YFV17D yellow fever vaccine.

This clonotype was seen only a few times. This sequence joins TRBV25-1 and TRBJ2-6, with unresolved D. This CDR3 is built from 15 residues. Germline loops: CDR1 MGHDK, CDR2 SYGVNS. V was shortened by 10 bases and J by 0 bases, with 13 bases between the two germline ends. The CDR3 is CATNNPGSGANVLTF. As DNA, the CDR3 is TGTGCCACCAATAACCCGGGCTCTGGGGCCAACGTCCTGACTTTC. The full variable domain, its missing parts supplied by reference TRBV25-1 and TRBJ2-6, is EADIYQTPRYLVIGTGKKITLECSQTMGHDKMYWYQQDPGMELHLIHYSYGVNSTEKGDLSSESTVSRIRTEHFPLTLESARPSHTSQYLCATNNPGSGANVLTFGAGSRLTVL.

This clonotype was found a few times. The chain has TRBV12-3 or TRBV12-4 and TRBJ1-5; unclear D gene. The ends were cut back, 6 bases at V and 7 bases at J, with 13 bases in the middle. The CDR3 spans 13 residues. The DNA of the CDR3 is TGTGCCAGCAGCCGCAACCCCGGGCAGCCCCAGCATTTT. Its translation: CASSRNPGQPQHF.

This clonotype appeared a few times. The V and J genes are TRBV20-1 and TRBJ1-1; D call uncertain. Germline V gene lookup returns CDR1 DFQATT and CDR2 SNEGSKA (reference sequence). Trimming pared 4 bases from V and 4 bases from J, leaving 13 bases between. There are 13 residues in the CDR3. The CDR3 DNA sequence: TGCAGTGCTACCCTAAGGTGGGGCACTGAAGCTTTCTTT. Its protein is CSATLRWGTEAFF.

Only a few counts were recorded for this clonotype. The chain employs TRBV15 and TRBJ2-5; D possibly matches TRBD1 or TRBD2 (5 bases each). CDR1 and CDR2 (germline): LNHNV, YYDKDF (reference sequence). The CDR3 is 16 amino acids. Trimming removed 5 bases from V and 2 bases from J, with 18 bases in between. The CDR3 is CATSARPGPRQETQYF. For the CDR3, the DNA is TGTGCCACCAGCGCCCGACCGGGACCCAGGCAAGAGACCCAGTACTTC.

The CDR3 spells CASSRNGGLGGELFF. The DNA of the CDR3 is TGTGCCAGCAGCCGCAATGGGGGGCTGGGCGGGGAGCTGTTTTTT. The chain carries TRBV7-3 and TRBJ2-2; TRBD1 or TRBD2 may be the D gene (6 bases each). Germline V lookup: CDR1 SGHTA, CDR2 FQGTGA. The ends were cut back, 5 bases at V and 7 bases at J, with 17 bases in the middle. The CDR3 extends over 15 amino acids.

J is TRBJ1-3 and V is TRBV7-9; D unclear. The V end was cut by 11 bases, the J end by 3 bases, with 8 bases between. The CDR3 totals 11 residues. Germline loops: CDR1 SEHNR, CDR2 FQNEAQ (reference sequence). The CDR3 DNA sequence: TGTGCCGCCGGGGTTGGAAACACCATATATTTT. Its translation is CAAGVGNTIYF. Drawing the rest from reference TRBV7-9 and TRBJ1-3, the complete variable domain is DTGVSQNPRHKITKRGQNVTFRCDPISEHNRLYWYRQTLGQGPEFLTYFQNEAQLEKSRLLSDRFSAERPKGSFSTLEIQRTEQGDSAMYLCAAGVGNTIYFGEGSWLTVV.

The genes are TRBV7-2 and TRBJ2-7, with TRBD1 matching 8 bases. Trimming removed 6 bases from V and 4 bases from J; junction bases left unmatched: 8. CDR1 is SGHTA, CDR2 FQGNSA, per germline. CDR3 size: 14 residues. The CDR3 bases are TGTGCCAGCAGAAAAACAGGGGGAGCGTACGAGCAGTACTTC. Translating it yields CASRKTGGAYEQYF.

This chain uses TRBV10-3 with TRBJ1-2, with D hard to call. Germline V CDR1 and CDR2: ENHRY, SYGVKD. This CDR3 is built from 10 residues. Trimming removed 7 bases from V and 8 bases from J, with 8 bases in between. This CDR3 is CAINGIGYTF. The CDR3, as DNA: TGTGCCATCAACGGAATCGGCTACACCTTC.

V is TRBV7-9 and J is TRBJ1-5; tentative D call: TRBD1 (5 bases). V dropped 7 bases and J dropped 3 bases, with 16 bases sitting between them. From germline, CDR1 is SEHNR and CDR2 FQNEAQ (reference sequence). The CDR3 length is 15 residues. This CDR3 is CASTEGWGDNQPQHF. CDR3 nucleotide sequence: TGTGCCAGCACCGAAGGATGGGGGGACAATCAGCCCCAGCATTTT.

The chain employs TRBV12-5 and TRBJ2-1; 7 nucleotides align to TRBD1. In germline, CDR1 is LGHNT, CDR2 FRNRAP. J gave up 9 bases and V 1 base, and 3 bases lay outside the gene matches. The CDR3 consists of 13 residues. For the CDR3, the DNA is TGTGCTAGTGGTTTGGAACAGGGGACTGAGCAGTTCTTC. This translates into CASGLEQGTEQFF.

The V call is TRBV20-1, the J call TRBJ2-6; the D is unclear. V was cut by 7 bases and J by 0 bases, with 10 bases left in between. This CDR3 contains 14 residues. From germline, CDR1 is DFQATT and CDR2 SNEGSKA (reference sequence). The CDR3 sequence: CSVVRSSGANVLTF. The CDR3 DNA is TGCAGTGTTGTCAGGAGCTCTGGGGCCAACGTCCTGACTTTC.

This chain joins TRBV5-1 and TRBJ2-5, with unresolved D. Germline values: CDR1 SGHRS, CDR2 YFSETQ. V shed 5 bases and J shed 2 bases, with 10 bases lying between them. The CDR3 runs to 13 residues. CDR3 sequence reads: CASREPSQETQYF. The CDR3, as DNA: TGCGCCAGCAGGGAACCGTCACAAGAGACCCAGTACTTC.

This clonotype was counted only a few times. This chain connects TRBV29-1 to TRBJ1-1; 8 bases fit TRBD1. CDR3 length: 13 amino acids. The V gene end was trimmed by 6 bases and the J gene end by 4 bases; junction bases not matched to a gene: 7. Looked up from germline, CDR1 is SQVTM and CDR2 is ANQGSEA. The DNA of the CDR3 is TGCAGCGTATGGCAGGGGGCGCCCACTGAAGCTTTCTTT. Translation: CSVWQGAPTEAFF.

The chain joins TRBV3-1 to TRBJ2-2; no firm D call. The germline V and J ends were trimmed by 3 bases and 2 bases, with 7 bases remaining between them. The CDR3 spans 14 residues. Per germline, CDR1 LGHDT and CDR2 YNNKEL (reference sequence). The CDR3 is CASSQNFNTGELFF. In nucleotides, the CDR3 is TGTGCCAGCAGCCAGAATTTTAACACCGGGGAGCTGTTTTTT.

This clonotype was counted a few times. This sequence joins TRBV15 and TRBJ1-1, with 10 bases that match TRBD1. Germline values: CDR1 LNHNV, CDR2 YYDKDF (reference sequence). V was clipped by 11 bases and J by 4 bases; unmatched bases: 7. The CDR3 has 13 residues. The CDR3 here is CAATGGFGTEAFF. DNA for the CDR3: TGTGCCGCGACAGGGGGCTTTGGCACTGAAGCTTTCTTT. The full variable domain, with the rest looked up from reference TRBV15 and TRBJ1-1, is DAMVIQNPRYQVTQFGKPVTLSCSQTLNHNVMYWYQQKSSQAPKLLFHYYDKDFNNEADTPDNFQSRRPNTSFCFLDIRSPGLGDTAMYLCAATGGFGTEAFFGQGTRLTVV.